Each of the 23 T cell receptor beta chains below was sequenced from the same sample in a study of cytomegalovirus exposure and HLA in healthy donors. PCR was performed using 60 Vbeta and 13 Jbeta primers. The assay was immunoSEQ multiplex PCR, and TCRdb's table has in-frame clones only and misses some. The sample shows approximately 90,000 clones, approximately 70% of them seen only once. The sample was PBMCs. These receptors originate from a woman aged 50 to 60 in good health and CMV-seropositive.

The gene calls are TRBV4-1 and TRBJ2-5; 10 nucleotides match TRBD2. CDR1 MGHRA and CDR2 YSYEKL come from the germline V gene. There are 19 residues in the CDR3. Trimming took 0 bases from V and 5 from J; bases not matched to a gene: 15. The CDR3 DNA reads TGCGCCAGCAGCCAAGAAATTCCTAGCGGGAGCTTTGGGGAGGAGACCCAGTACTTC. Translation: CASSQEIPSGSFGEETQYF.

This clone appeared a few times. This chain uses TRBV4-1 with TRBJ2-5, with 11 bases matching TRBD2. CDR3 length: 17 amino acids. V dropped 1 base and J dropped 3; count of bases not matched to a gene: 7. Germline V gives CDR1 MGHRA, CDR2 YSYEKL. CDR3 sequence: CASSQVYLAGGKETQYF. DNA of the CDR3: TGCGCCAGCAGCCAAGTGTACCTAGCGGGAGGCAAAGAGACCCAGTACTTC.

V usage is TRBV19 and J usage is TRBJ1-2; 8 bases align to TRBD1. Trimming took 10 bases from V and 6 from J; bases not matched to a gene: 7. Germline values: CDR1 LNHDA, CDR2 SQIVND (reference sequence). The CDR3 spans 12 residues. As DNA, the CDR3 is TGTGCCACCCCGACAGGGGCGAATGGCTACACCTTC. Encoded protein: CATPTGANGYTF.

This CDR3 reads CASSEWPGVNEQYF. The CDR3 DNA reads as TGTGCCAGCAGTGAATGGCCAGGGGTCAACGAGCAGTACTTC. The chain links TRBV2 to TRBJ2-7, with D perhaps matching TRBD1 (6 bases). The CDR3 consists of 14 residues. The ends were cut back, 2 bases at V and 5 bases at J, with 13 bases in the middle. Germline-derived CDR1 and CDR2 are SNHLY and FYNNEI.

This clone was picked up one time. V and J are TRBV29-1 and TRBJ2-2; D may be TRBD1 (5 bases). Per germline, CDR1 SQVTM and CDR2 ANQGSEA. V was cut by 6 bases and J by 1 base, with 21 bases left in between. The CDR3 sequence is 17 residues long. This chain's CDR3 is CSVSTARQTLNTGELFF. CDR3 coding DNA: TGCAGCGTCTCAACGGCCCGACAGACACTGAACACCGGGGAGCTGTTTTTT.

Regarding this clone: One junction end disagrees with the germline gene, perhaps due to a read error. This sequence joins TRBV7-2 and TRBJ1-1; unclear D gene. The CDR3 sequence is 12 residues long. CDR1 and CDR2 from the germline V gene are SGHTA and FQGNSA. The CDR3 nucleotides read TGTGCCAACAGCCATTCTAGCACTGAAGCTTTCTTT. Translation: CANSHSSTEAFF.

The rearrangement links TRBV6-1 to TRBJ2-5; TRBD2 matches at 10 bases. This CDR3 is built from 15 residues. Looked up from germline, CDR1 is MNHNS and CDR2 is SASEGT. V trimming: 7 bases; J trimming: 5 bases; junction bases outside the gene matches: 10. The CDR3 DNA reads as TGTGCCAGCAATCTAGCGGGAGCCCTAACGGAGACCCAGTACTTC. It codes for CASNLAGALTETQYF.

This CDR3 is CASSRPGLIAAFF. CDR3 coding DNA: TGTGCCAGCAGTCGGCCGGGACTTATTGCGGCTTTCTTT. This chain connects TRBV27 to TRBJ1-1; D is possibly TRBD1 (5 bases). Per the germline V gene, CDR1 is MNHEY and CDR2 is SMNVEV (reference sequence). The CDR3 is 13 amino acids. The germline V and J ends were trimmed by 5 bases and 11 bases, with 18 bases remaining between them.

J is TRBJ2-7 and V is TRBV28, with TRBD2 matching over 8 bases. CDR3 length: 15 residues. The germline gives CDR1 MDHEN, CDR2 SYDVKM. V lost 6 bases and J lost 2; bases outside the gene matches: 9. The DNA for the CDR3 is TGTGCCAGCAGGTTAAGGACTAGCTACCCCTACGAGCAGTACTTC. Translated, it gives CASRLRTSYPYEQYF.

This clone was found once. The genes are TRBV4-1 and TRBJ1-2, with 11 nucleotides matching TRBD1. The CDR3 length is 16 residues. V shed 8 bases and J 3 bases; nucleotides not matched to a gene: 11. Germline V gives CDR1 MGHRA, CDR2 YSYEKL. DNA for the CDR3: TGCGCCAGCCGCCGGACAGGGGGCGGTCGCGACTATGGCTACACCTTC. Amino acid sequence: CASRRTGGGRDYGYTF.

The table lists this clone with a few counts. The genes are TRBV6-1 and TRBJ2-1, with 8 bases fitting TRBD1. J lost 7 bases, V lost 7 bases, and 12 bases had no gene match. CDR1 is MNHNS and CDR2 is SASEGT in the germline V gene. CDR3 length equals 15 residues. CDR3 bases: TGTGCCAGCAAGGAGGGCCAGGGGGCGCTTAATGAGCAGTTCTTC. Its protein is CASKEGQGALNEQFF.

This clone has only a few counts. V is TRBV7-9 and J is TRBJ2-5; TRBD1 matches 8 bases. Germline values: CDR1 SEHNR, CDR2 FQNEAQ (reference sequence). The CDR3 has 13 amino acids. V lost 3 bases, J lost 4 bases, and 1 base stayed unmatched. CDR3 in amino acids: CASSFTGGETQYF. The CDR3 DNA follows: TGTGCCAGCAGCTTCACAGGGGGAGAGACCCAGTACTTC. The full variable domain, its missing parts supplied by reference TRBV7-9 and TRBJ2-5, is DTGVSQNPRHKITKRGQNVTFRCDPISEHNRLYWYRQTLGQGPEFLTYFQNEAQLEKSRLLSDRFSAERPKGSFSTLEIQRTEQGDSAMYLCASSFTGGETQYFGPGTRLLVL.

CDR3 sequence: CASSLNGGYGYTF. The CDR3 region has the DNA TGTGCCAGCAGTTTAAACGGGGGTTATGGCTACACCTTC. The chain uses TRBV9 and TRBJ1-2, with D perhaps TRBD1 (5 bases). CDR3 length: 13 amino acids. Trimming stripped 5 bases from V and 5 bases from J, with 13 bases between. Germline assignment: CDR1 SGDLS and CDR2 YYNGEE.

CDR3 loop: CASSFGQTISYNEQFF. Here the CDR3 DNA reads TGCGCCAGCAGCTTTGGACAGACAATATCCTACAATGAGCAGTTCTTC. J is TRBJ2-1 and V is TRBV5-1; perhaps TRBD1 as D (6 bases). The CDR3 runs to 16 residues. Trimming removed 2 bases from V and 1 base from J, with 13 bases in between. Germline assignment: CDR1 SGHRS and CDR2 YFSETQ.

The CDR3 is CASSIAGERQPQHF. CDR3 DNA: TGTGCCAGTAGTATAGCGGGGGAGCGTCAGCCCCAGCATTTT. This sequence joins TRBV19 and TRBJ1-5; weak D call: TRBD1 (5 bases). The CDR3 covers 14 residues. Germline V gene data show CDR1 as LNHDA and CDR2 as SQIVND (reference sequence). The V end lost 1 base, the J end lost 6 bases, and 10 bases lay between the germline ends.

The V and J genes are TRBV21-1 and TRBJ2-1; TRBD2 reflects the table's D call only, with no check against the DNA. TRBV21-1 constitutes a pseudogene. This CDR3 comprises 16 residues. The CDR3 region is CASSGGVAGNPREQFF. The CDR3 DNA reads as TGTGCCAGCAGCGGAGGGGTAGCGGGAAACCCCCGTGAGCAGTTCTTC.

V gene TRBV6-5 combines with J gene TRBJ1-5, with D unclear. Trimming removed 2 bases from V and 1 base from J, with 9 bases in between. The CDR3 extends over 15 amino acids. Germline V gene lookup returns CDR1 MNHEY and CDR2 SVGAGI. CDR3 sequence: CASSYVADSNQPQHF. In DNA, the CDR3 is TGTGCCAGCAGTTACGTAGCTGACAGCAATCAGCCCCAGCATTTT.

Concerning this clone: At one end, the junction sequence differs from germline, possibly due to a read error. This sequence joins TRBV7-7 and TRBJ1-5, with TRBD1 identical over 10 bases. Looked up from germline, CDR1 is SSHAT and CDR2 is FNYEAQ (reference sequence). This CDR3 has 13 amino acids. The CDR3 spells CASSLDRGQPQHF. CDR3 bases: TGTGCTAGCAGCTTGGACAGGGGGCAGCCCCAGCATTTT.

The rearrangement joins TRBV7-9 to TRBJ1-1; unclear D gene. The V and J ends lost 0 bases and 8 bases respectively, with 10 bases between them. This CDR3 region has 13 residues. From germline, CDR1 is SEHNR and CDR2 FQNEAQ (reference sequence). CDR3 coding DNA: TGTGCCAGCAGCTTAGCGGGAGGAGAGGAAGCTTTCTTT. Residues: CASSLAGGEEAFF.

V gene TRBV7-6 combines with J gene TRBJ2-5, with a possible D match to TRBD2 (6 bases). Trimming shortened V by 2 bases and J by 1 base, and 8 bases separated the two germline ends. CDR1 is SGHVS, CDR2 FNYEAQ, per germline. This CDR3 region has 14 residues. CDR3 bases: TGTGCCAGCAGCTTAACGGGAGTCCAAGAGACCCAGTACTTC. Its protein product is CASSLTGVQETQYF.

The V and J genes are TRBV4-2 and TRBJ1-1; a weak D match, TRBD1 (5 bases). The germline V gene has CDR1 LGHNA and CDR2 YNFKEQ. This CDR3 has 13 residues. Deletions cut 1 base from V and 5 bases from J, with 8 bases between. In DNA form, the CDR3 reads TGTGCCAGCAGCCAAGCAGGGAAAACTGAAGCTTTCTTT. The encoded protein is CASSQAGKTEAFF.

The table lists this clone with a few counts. In DNA form, the CDR3 reads TGTGCCAGCAGTGCTCTCTACGAGCAGTACTTC. It codes for CASSALYEQYF. This chain links TRBV6-1 with TRBJ2-7; D remains ambiguous. V dropped 4 bases and J dropped 3 bases, with 4 bases sitting between them. Germline loops: CDR1 MNHNS, CDR2 SASEGT. The CDR3 length is 11 residues.

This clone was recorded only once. In DNA, the CDR3 is TGCGCCAGCGGGAGACCCGATGCCACTGAAGCTTTCTTT. Its translation is CASGRPDATEAFF. V and J are TRBV5-1 and TRBJ1-1; no firm D call. The CDR3 runs 13 residues. Trimming took 7 bases from V and 4 from J, leaving 14 bases between them. Germline CDR1 reads SGHRS; CDR2 reads YFSETQ. The full variable domain, rest sourced from reference TRBV5-1 and TRBJ1-1, is KAGVTQTPRYLIKTRGQQVTLSCSPISGHRSVSWYQQTPGQGLQFLFEYFSETQRNKGNFPGRFSGRQFSNSRSEMNVSTLELGDSALYLCASGRPDATEAFFGQGTRLTVV.